The 20 T cell receptor beta chains below all came from one sample that was sequenced in a study of spatial heterogeneity in lung cancer. Using its own MiXCR run on the 5' RACE reads, TCRdb lists one record per CDR3 protein. The sample records approximately 47,000 distinct CDR3 sequences, 6.5% to 8% being singletons. Time point indicated: sample taken at primary tumor resection. Sequencing of whole RNA from tumor, nontumor lung or frozen PBMC involved no sorting. The sample consisted of PBMCs, taken at surgery. The receptor set was obtained from a female donor with early-stage non-small cell lung cancer.

This clonotype was counted ten times or more. This sequence joins TRBV7-2 and TRBJ2-1, with 11 bases aligning to TRBD2. There are 15 residues in the CDR3. V lost 5 bases, J lost 5 bases, and 5 bases stayed unmatched. Germline V lookup: CDR1 SGHTA, CDR2 FQGNSA. DNA for the CDR3: TGTGCCAGCAGCCTTAGCGGGGGGGTGAACAATGAGCAGTTCTTC. Amino acids: CASSLSGGVNNEQFF.

The sample holds many counts of this clonotype. The chain joins TRBV2 to TRBJ2-1, with a weak D call TRBD1 (6 bases). Trimming took off 4 bases at V and 1 base at J, with 14 bases between the two ends. CDR1 is SNHLY, CDR2 FYNNEI, per germline. CDR3 length: 16 amino acids. This CDR3 reads CASSVSGVGSYNEQFF. The CDR3 DNA reads TGTGCCAGCAGTGTCTCAGGGGTGGGATCCTACAATGAGCAGTTCTTC.

This clonotype turned up a few times. V usage is TRBV18 and J usage is TRBJ2-3, with TRBD1 as a possible D gene (5 bases). Trimming took 1 base from V and 6 from J, leaving 5 bases between them. In germline, CDR1 is KGHSH, CDR2 LQKENI. The CDR3 is 12 amino acids. DNA for the CDR3: TGTGCCAGCTCACCACAGGGGGATACGCAGTATTTT. It yields the protein CASSPQGDTQYF.

This sequence joins TRBV13 and TRBJ2-2; 9 bases fit TRBD2. With V trimmed by 5 bases and J by 1 base, 2 bases remained unmatched. The CDR3 consists of 15 residues. CDR1 is PRHDT and CDR2 is FYEKMQ in the germline V gene (reference sequence). The CDR3 DNA reads TGTGCCAGCAGCCTACTAGCGGGGAACACCGGGGAGCTGTTTTTT. Protein sequence: CASSLLAGNTGELFF. The full variable domain, with the rest looked up from reference TRBV13 and TRBJ2-2, is AAGVIQSPRHLIKEKRETATLKCYPIPRHDTVYWYQQGPGQDPQFLISFYEKMQSDKGSIPDRFSAQQFSDYHSELNMSSLELGDSALYFCASSLLAGNTGELFFGEGSRLTVL.

At least ten counts were recorded for this clonotype. The rearrangement joins TRBV27 to TRBJ2-6, with 9 nucleotides matching TRBD2. CDR1 MNHEY and CDR2 SMNVEV come from the germline V gene (reference sequence). The CDR3 runs to 17 residues. The junction had 8 bases not matched to a gene; V was cut back by 7 bases and J by 1 base. For the CDR3, the DNA is TGTGCCAGCATGGCTAGCGGGGTGGGGTCTGGGGCCAACGTCCTGACTTTC. Protein: CASMASGVGSGANVLTF.

The rearrangement links TRBV7-9 to TRBJ2-1; the D call may be TRBD1 or TRBD2 (7 bases each). Trimming stripped 5 bases from V and 5 bases from J, with 22 bases between. CDR3 length equals 17 residues. The germline gives CDR1 SEHNR, CDR2 FQNEAQ (reference sequence). CDR3 DNA sequence: TGTGCCAGCAGCCCCAGGGGGGGAGGGGGCTTCGACAATGAGCAGTTCTTC. Translating gives CASSPRGGGGFDNEQFF.

The chain is built from TRBV6-5 and TRBJ2-7; unclear D gene. This CDR3 has 13 residues. The germline V gene encodes CDR1 MNHEY and CDR2 SVGAGI. Between the trimmed V and J ends, which lost 4 bases and 4 bases, there was a span of 11 bases. The CDR3: CASSSREGYEQYF. As DNA, the CDR3 is TGTGCCAGCAGTTCCCGAGAAGGGTACGAGCAGTACTTC.

This clonotype has ten or more counts. V gene TRBV20-1 combines with J gene TRBJ1-6; D ambiguous. Germline V lookup: CDR1 DFQATT, CDR2 SNEGSKA (reference sequence). The CDR3 is made up of 14 amino acids. V gave up 4 bases and J gave up 5 bases, with 12 bases separating them. The chain's CDR3 is CSAKTGPNNSPLHF. CDR3 in DNA: TGCAGTGCTAAAACCGGGCCGAATAATTCACCCCTCCACTTT.

The chain couples TRBV4-3 to TRBJ1-5; 9 bases are shared with TRBD1. Germline-derived CDR1 and CDR2 are LGHNA and YSLEER. The CDR3 runs to 16 residues. V was clipped by 5 bases and J by 9 bases; unmatched bases: 14. CDR3 DNA sequence: TGCGCCAGCAGCGAACCACCGGGACAGGGTAGTCGGCCCCAGCATTTT. Translated, it gives CASSEPPGQGSRPQHF.

The chain carries TRBV7-6 and TRBJ2-5; D uncertain. The CDR3 totals 16 residues. Trimming removed 5 bases at V and 5 bases at J, with 21 bases between. Germline CDR1 is SGHVS and CDR2 is FNYEAQ. The CDR3 DNA reads TGTGCCAGCAGCAAGCGTGCCGAGAACAGATGGGAGACCCAGTACTTC. Its protein product is CASSKRAENRWETQYF.

In its sample, this clonotype was seen a few times. The chain has TRBV7-2 and TRBJ2-3; D remains unclear. Germline values: CDR1 SGHTA, CDR2 FQGNSA. Trimming took 1 base from V and 4 from J, leaving 9 bases between them. This CDR3 comprises 14 residues. The chain's CDR3 is CASSLGAGADTQYF. The CDR3 DNA follows: TGTGCCAGCAGCTTAGGGGCTGGGGCAGATACGCAGTATTTT.

This clonotype was counted at least ten times. The chain joins TRBV20-1 to TRBJ2-1, with D possibly being TRBD1 or TRBD2 (5 bases each). V was cut by 1 base and J by 8 bases, with 9 bases left in between. The CDR3 consists of 12 residues. Germline CDR1 DFQATT, CDR2 SNEGSKA (reference sequence). The CDR3 reads CSARGWGYEQFF. In nucleotides, the CDR3 is TGCAGTGCTAGAGGATGGGGGTATGAGCAGTTCTTC.

V gene TRBV28 combines with J gene TRBJ2-7; no reliable D call. The V end lost 5 bases, the J end lost 4 bases, and 9 bases lay between the germline ends. Germline-derived CDR1 and CDR2 are MDHEN and SYDVKM. The CDR3 is 12 amino acids. In DNA form, the CDR3 reads TGTGCCAGCAGTCATCCTACTTACGAGCAGTACTTC. Its translation is CASSHPTYEQYF.

This clonotype was detected a few times. The chain recombines TRBV7-2 with TRBJ2-1; 15 bases are a match to TRBD2. After removal of 1 base from V and 0 bases from J, the junction contained 10 bases not matched to a gene. Germline assignment: CDR1 SGHTA and CDR2 FQGNSA. CDR3 length: 21 amino acids. The CDR3 protein is CASSLDVGGLAGGSSYNEQFF. The CDR3 bases are TGTGCCAGCAGCTTAGATGTGGGAGGACTAGCGGGGGGGTCCTCCTACAATGAGCAGTTCTTC.

This clonotype has a count of ten or more. The V and J genes are TRBV7-2 and TRBJ2-5; 7 positions match TRBD1. The CDR3 has 13 residues. The germline CDR1 and CDR2 sequences are SGHTA and FQGNSA. The V segment lost 3 bases and the J segment 5 bases; nucleotides outside the gene matches: 3. The CDR3 reads CASSLTGFETQYF. CDR3 in DNA: TGTGCCAGCAGCTTGACAGGGTTCGAGACCCAGTACTTC.

This rearrangement joins TRBV11-2 to TRBJ1-5; D is undetermined. The CDR3 contains 14 residues. The ends were cut back, 1 base at V and 4 bases at J, with 8 bases in the middle. From germline, CDR1 is SGHAT and CDR2 FQNNGV. The DNA of the CDR3 is TGTGCCAGCAGCTTAGTTGGCCCTAATCAGCCCCAGCATTTT. Protein: CASSLVGPNQPQHF.

This clonotype has just a few counts. V and J are TRBV6-5 and TRBJ2-7; no clear D. Trimming cost V 6 bases and J 1 base, with 10 bases left between them. Per germline, CDR1 MNHEY and CDR2 SVGAGI. CDR3 length: 13 amino acids. The CDR3 DNA sequence: TGTGCCAGCAGCTCGGACGTTTCCTACGAGCAGTACTTC. Its protein is CASSSDVSYEQYF.

The chain has TRBV6-2 or TRBV6-3 and TRBJ1-5; weak D call: TRBD1 (6 bases). The CDR3 has 18 residues. V gave up 0 bases and J gave up 2 bases, with 17 bases separating them. Germline assignment: CDR1 MNHEY and CDR2 SVGEGT. The CDR3 region has the DNA TGTGCCAGCAGTTACTCTATCGGAGGGGGAGTTGGCAATCAGCCCCAGCATTTT. Its protein product is CASSYSIGGGVGNQPQHF.

A word on this clonotype: This may be a read error: a much more frequent sequence differs by one nucleotide. The V call is TRBV20-1, the J call TRBJ2-1; no firm D call. The CDR3 is made up of 16 amino acids. Germline-derived CDR1 and CDR2 are DFQATT and SNEGSKA (reference sequence). The CDR3 DNA reads TGCAGTGCTAGAGAGATTGTCCCGAGCTCCTACAATGGGCAGTTCTTC. As protein: CSAREIVPSSYNGQFF.

This clonotype was observed a handful of times. The chain employs TRBV5-1 and TRBJ2-7, with 7 nucleotides matching TRBD1. Trimming cost V 0 bases and J 6 bases; bases outside gene matches: 6. From germline, CDR1 is SGHRS and CDR2 YFSETQ. The CDR3 totals 14 residues. CDR3 loop: CASSLDRGPLEQYF. For the CDR3, the DNA is TGCGCCAGCAGCTTGGACAGGGGACCCCTCGAGCAGTACTTC.